One sample yielded the 5 T cell receptor beta chains listed below, sequenced in a study of regulatory T cells in long-lasting Graves disease. Time point of the sample: newly diagnosed GD, antithyroid drugs for less than 3 months. PBMCs provided the RNA from which the TCR library was made. Building of the TCR beta libraries involved iRepertoire HTBI primers and Arm-PCR of CDR3 regions. TCRdb analysed the multiplex PCR reads with MiXCR anew, one entry per CDR3 protein. This sample has some 600,000 distinct CDR3 sequences, with roughly 15% found just once. These data also featured in a second study, about T cells in Graves' hyperthyroidism and ophthalmopathy.

This material consisted of peripheral blood mononuclear cells (PBMCs), taken at new diagnosis, from a patient treated with antithyroid drugs. These receptors originate from a man aged 18 to 29 with Graves disease.

The chain has TRBV20-1 and TRBJ2-1; 11 bases fit TRBD2. The CDR3 sequence is 14 residues long. Germline V gene data show CDR1 as DFQATT and CDR2 as SNEGSKA (reference sequence). Losses at the gene ends were 5 bases for V and 4 bases for J; bases not matched to a gene: 4. CDR3 region: CSAERLAGYNEQFF. Here the CDR3 DNA reads TGCAGTGCTGAAAGACTAGCGGGGTACAATGAGCAGTTCTTC.

The rearrangement links TRBV5-6 to TRBJ2-3; 7 nucleotides line up with TRBD1. The CDR3 loop spans 15 amino acids. CDR1 is SGHDT, CDR2 YYEEEE, per germline. With 1 base clipped from V and 2 bases from J, the junction kept 4 bases outside the gene matches. This chain's CDR3 is CASSLWTGNTDTQYF. The CDR3 DNA reads as TGTGCCAGCAGCTTGTGGACAGGAAACACAGATACGCAGTATTTT.

This clonotype was seen many times. V is TRBV2 and J is TRBJ2-3; tentatively, D is TRBD2 (6 bases). This CDR3 has 16 amino acids. Trimming took 5 bases from V and 3 from J, leaving 18 bases between them. In germline, CDR1 is SNHLY, CDR2 FYNNEI. This CDR3 reads CASSIPTSRGTDTQYF. The DNA for the CDR3 is TGTGCCAGCAGTATACCTACTAGCCGTGGAACAGATACGCAGTATTTT.

J is TRBJ1-2 and V is TRBV18; TRBD1 aligns across 10 bases. Germline CDR1 reads KGHSH; CDR2 reads LQKENI. This CDR3 is built from 15 residues. Losses at the gene ends were 6 bases for V and 6 bases for J; bases not matched to a gene: 10. As DNA, the CDR3 is TGTGCCAGCTCTTCCGTGACAGGGGGCTTCGATGGCTACACCTTC. Translating gives CASSSVTGGFDGYTF.

Concerning this clonotype: Germline and junction disagree at one end, which may indicate a read error. The chain is built from TRBV15 and TRBJ1-5, with D hard to call. This CDR3 contains 12 residues. Germline V gene data show CDR1 as LNHNV and CDR2 as YYDKDF (reference sequence). This CDR3 reads CATGRDQQPQHF. The CDR3 DNA sequence: TGTGCCACCGGCAGAGATCAGCAGCCCCAGCATTTT.